This TCR beta chain is from a study of T cell repertoires in cytomegalovirus infection. TCRdb reprocessed the reads with MiXCR, giving one entry per CDR3 protein. The sample lists around 740,000 distinct CDR3 sequences, about 40% occurring once. V lost 7 bases to trimming and J lost 5 bases, with 20 bases between them. CDR3 length: 15 residues. CDR1 MNHNS and CDR2 SASEGT come from the germline V gene. The TCR originated in a human donor in good health (CMV status not recorded). Some clones in this sample may be carry-over from other donors' samples. V and J are TRBV6-1 and TRBJ2-5; TRBD1 is a possible D gene (6 bases). Material for sequencing was PBMCs. CDR3 sequence (DNA): TGTGCCAGCACTCAGACAGGTGGAGTGTCGGAGACCCAGTACTTC. Amino acid sequence: CASTQTGGVSETQYF.